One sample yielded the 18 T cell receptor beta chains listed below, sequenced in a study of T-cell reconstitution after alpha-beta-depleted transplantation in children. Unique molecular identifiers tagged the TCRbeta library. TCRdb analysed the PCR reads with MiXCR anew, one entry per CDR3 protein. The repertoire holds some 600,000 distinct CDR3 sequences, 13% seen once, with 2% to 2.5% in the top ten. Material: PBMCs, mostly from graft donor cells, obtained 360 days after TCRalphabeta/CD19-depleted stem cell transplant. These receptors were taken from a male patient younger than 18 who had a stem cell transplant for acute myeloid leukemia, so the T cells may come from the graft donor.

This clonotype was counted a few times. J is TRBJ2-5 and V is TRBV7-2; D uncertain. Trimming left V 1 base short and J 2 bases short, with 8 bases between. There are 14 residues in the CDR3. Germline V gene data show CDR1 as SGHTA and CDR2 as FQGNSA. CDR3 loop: CASSLVSGQETQYF. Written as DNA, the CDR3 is TGTGCCAGCAGCTTAGTATCGGGTCAAGAGACCCAGTACTTC.

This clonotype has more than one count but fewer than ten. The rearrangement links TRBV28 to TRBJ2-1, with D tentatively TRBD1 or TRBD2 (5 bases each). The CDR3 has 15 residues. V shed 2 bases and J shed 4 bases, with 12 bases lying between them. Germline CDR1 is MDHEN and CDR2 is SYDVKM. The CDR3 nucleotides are TGTGCCAGCAGTTTAGGGGACGGAATATACAATGAGCAGTTCTTC. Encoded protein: CASSLGDGIYNEQFF. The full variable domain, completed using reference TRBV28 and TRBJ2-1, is DVKVTQSSRYLVKRTGEKVFLECVQDMDHENMFWYRQDPGLGLRLIYFSYDVKMKEKGDIPEGYSVSREKKERFSLILESASTNQTSMYLCASSLGDGIYNEQFFGPGTRLTVL.

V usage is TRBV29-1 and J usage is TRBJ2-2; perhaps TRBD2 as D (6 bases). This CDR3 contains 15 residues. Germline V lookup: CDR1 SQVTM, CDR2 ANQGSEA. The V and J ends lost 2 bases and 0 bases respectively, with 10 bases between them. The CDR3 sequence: CSVEKGRPNTGELFF. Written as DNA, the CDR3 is TGCAGCGTTGAAAAGGGGAGGCCGAACACCGGGGAGCTGTTTTTT.

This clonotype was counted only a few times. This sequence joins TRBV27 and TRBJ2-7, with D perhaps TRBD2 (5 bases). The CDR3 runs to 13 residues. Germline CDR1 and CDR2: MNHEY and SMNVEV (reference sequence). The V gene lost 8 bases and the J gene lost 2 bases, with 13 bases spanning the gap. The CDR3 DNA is TGTGCCAGCCGCCGAGGGCAGGCCTACGAGCAGTACTTC. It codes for CASRRGQAYEQYF.

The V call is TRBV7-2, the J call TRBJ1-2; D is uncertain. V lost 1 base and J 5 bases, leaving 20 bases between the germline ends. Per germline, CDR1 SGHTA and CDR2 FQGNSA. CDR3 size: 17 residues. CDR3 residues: CASSLGPPLAVGYGYTF. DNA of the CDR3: TGTGCCAGCAGCTTAGGCCCCCCCTTAGCGGTGGGATATGGCTACACCTTC.

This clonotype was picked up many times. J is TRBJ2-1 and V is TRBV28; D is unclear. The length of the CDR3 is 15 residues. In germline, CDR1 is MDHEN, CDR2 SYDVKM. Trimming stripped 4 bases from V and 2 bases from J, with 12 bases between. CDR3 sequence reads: CASSSAENPYNEQFF. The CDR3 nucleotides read TGTGCCAGCAGTTCAGCAGAGAACCCCTACAATGAGCAGTTCTTC.

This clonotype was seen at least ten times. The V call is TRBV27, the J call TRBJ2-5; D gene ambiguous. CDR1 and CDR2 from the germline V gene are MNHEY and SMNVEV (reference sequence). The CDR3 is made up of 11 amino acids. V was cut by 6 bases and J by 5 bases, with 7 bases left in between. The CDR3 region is CASRVGETQYF. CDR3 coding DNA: TGTGCCAGCAGAGTCGGGGAGACCCAGTACTTC.

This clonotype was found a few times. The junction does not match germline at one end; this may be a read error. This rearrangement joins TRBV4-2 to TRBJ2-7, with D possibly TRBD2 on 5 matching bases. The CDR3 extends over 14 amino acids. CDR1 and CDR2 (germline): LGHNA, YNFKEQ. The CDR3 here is CASSQGLTSNEQYF. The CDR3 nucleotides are TGTGCCAGCAGCCAAGGACTAACCTCCAACGAGCAGTACTTC.

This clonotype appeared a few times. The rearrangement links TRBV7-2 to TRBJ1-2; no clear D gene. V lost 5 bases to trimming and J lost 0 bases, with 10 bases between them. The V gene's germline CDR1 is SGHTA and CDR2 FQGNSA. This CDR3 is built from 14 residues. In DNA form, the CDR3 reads TGTGCCAGCAGCCAGAGTCCCCCTAACTATGGCTACACCTTC. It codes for CASSQSPPNYGYTF.

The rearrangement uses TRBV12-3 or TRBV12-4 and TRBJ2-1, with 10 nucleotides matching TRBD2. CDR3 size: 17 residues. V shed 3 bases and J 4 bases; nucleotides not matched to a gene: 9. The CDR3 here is CASSLDRLAGIYNEQFF. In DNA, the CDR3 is TGTGCCAGCAGTTTGGATCGACTAGCGGGTATATACAATGAGCAGTTCTTC.

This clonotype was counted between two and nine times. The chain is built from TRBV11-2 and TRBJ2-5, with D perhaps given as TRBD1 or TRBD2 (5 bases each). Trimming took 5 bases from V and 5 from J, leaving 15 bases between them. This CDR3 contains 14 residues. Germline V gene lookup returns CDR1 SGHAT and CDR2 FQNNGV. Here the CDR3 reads CASSLGAWWETQYF. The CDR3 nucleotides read TGTGCCAGCAGCCTCGGGGCGTGGTGGGAGACCCAGTACTTC. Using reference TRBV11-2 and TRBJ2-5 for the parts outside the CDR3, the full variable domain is EAGVAQSPRYKIIEKRQSVAFWCNPISGHATLYWYQQILGQGPKLLIQFQNNGVVDDSQLPKDRFSAERLKGVDSTLKIQPAKLEDSAVYLCASSLGAWWETQYFGPGTRLLVL.

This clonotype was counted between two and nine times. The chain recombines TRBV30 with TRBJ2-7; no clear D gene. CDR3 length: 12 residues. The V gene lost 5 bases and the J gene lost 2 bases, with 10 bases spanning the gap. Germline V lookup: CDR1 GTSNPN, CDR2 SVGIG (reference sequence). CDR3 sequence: CAWAPDPYEQYF. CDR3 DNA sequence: TGTGCCTGGGCCCCGGATCCCTACGAGCAGTACTTC.

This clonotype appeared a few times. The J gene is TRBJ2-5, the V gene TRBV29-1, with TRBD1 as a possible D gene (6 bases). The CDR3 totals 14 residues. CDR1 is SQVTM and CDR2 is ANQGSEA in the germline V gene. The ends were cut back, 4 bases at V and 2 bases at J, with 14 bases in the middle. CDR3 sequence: CSVAAGAKQETQYF. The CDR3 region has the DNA TGCAGCGTTGCGGCAGGGGCTAAACAAGAGACCCAGTACTTC.

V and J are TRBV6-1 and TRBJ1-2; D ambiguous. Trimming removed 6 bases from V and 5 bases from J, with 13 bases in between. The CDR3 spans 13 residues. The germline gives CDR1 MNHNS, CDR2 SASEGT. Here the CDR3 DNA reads TGTGCCAGCAGCTCCACCCCAACTTATGGCTACACCTTC. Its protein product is CASSSTPTYGYTF.

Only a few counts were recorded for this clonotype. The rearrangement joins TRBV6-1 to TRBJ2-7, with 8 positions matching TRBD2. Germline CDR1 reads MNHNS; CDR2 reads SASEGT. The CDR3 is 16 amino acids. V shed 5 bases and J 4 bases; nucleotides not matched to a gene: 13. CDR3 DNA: TGTGCCAGCAGTCATGGACACGGGGGGGCCACTTACGAGCAGTACTTC. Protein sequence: CASSHGHGGATYEQYF.

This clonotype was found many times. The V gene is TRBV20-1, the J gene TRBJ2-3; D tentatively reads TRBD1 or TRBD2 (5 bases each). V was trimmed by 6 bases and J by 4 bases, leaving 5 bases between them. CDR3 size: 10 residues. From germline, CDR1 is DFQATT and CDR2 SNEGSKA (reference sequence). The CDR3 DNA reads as TGCAGTGCGGGGGCAGATACGCAGTATTTT. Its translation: CSAGADTQYF.

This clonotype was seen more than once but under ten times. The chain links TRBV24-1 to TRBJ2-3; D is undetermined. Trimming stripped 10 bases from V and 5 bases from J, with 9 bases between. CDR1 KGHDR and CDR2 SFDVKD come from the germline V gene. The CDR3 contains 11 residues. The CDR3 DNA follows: TGTGCCACGGAACGAGGAGATACGCAGTATTTT. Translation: CATERGDTQYF.

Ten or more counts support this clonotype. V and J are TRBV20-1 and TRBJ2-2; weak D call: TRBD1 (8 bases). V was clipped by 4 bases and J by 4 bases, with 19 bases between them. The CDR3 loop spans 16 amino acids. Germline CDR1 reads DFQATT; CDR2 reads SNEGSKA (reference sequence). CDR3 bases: TGCAGTGCTACCCAGGGGGCTAGCGGAGCCACCGGGGAGCTGTTTTTT. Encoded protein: CSATQGASGATGELFF.